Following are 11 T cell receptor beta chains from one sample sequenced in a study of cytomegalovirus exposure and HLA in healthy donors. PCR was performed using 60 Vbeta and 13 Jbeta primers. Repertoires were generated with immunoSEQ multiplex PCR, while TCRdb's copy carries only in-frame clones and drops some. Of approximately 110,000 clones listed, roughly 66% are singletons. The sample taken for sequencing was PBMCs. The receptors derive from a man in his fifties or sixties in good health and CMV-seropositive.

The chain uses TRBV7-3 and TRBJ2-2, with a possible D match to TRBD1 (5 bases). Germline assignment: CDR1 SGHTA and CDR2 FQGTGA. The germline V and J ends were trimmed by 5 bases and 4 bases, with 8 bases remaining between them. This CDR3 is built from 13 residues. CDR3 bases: TGTGCCAGCAGCGTGGACATCACCGGGGAGCTGTTTTTT. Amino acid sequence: CASSVDITGELFF.

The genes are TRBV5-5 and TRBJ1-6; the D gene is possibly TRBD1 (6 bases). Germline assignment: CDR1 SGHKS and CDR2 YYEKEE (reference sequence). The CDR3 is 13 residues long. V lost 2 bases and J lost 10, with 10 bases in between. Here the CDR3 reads CASSLGTSSPLHF. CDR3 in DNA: TGTGCCAGCAGCTTAGGGACAAGCTCACCCCTCCACTTT.

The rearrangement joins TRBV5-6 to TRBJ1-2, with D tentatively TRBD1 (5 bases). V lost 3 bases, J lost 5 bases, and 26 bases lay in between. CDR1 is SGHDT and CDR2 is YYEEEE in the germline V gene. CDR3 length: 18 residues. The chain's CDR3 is CASSSLLQSLTVEYGYTF. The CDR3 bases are TGTGCCAGCAGCTCCCTCCTCCAATCTTTGACAGTAGAATATGGCTACACCTTC.

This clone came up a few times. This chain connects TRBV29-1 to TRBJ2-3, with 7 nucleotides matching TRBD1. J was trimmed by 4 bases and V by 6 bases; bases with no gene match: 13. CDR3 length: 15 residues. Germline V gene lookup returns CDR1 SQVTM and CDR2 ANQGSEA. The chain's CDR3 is CSVSGGHQSPDTQYF. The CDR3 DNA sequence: TGCAGCGTCTCAGGGGGACACCAGTCCCCAGATACGCAGTATTTT.

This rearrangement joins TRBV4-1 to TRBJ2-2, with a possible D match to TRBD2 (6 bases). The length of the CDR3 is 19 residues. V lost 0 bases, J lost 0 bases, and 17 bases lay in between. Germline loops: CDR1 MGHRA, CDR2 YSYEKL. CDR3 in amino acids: CASSQDMAGFRANTGELFF. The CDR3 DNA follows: TGCGCCAGCAGCCAAGATATGGCGGGGTTTAGGGCGAACACCGGGGAGCTGTTTTTT.

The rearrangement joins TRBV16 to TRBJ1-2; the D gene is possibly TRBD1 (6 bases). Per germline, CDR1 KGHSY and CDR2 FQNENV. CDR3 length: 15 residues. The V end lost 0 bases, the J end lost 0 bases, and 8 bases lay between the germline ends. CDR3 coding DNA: TGTGCCAGCAGCCAATCGAGGACAGCTAACTATGGCTACACCTTC. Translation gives CASSQSRTANYGYTF.

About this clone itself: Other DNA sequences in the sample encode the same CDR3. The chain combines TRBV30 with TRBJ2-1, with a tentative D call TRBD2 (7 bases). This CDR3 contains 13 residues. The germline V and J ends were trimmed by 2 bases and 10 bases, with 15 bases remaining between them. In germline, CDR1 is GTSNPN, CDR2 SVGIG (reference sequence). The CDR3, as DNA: TGTGCCTGGAGTCTACGAGGGGGGGACGAGCAGTTCTTC. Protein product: CAWSLRGGDEQFF. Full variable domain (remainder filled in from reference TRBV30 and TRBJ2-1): SQTIHQWPATLVQPVGSPLSLECTVEGTSNPNLYWYRQAAGRGLQLLFYSVGIGQISSEVPQNLSASRPQDRQFILSSKKLLLSDSGFYLCAWSLRGGDEQFFGPGTRLTVL.

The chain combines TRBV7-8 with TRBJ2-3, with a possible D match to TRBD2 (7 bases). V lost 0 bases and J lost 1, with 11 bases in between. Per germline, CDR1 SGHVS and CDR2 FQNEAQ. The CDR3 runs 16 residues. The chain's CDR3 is CASSLAWGGGTDTQYF. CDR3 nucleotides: TGTGCCAGCAGCTTAGCATGGGGGGGCGGCACAGATACGCAGTATTTT.

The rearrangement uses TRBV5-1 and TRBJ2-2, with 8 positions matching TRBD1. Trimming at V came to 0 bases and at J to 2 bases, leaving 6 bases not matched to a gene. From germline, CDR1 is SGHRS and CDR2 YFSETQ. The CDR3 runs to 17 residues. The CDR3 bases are TGCGCCAGCAGCTTGGGTGCGGGACAGGTAAACACCGGGGAGCTGTTTTTT. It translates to CASSLGAGQVNTGELFF.

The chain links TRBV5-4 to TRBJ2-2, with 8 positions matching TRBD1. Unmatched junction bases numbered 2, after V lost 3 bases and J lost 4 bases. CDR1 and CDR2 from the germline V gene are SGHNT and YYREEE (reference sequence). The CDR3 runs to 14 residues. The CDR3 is CASSSGQATGELFF. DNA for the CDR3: TGTGCCAGCAGCTCGGGACAGGCCACCGGGGAGCTGTTTTTT.

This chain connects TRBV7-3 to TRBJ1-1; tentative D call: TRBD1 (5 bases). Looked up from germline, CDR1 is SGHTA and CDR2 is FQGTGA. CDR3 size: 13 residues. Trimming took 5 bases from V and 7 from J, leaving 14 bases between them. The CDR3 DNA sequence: TGTGCCAGCAGCACCCGGCGGGGGGGTGAAGCTTTCTTT. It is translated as CASSTRRGGEAFF.